This entry lists 23 T cell receptor beta chains sequenced from one sample in a study of blood T cell repertoires in COVID-19. This table comes from immunoSEQ multiplex PCR, and its TCRdb copy is limited to in-frame clones, with some not included. The table has about 280,000 clones, around 91% seen once. What was sequenced was PBMCs or T cells enriched from blood (not recorded which). The receptors come from a woman between 18 and 29 years old with acute COVID-19.

V is TRBV18 and J is TRBJ2-3; D is perhaps TRBD2 (5 bases). The germline V and J ends were trimmed by 4 bases and 2 bases, with 7 bases remaining between them. This CDR3 is 13 amino acids long. In germline, CDR1 is KGHSH, CDR2 LQKENI. CDR3 region: CASSLGNTDTQYF. In DNA, the CDR3 is TGTGCCAGCTCACTCGGGAACACAGATACGCAGTATTTT.

The CDR3 here is CASSQRDTSYNEQFF. The CDR3 DNA is TGCGCCAGCAGCCAACGGGACACCTCCTACAATGAGCAGTTCTTC. This chain uses TRBV4-1 with TRBJ2-1, with D possibly TRBD1 on 6 matching bases. Trimming cost V 2 bases and J 0 bases, with 8 bases left between them. The CDR3 spans 15 residues. Germline CDR1 reads MGHRA; CDR2 reads YSYEKL.

V gene TRBV18 combines with J gene TRBJ2-6; 9 nucleotides agree with TRBD1. CDR3 length: 18 amino acids. The trim removed 6 bases at V and 1 base at J, leaving 10 bases unmatched. Germline CDR1 is KGHSH and CDR2 is LQKENI. CDR3 coding DNA: TGTGCCAGCTCTCCCCGGACAGGGGCCTTATCTGGGGCCAACGTCCTGACTTTC. It yields the protein CASSPRTGALSGANVLTF.

This clone was recorded at least ten times. This chain joins TRBV14 and TRBJ2-1; 7 nucleotides match TRBD2. The CDR3 consists of 14 residues. Losses at the gene ends were 4 bases for V and 7 bases for J; bases not matched to a gene: 7. Germline assignment: CDR1 SGHDN and CDR2 FVKESK. The CDR3 loop is CASSPPGRMNEQFF. CDR3 nucleotides: TGTGCCAGCAGCCCTCCCGGGAGGATGAATGAGCAGTTCTTC.

The chain carries TRBV5-5 and TRBJ2-3; maybe TRBD2 (6 bases). Germline V gene data show CDR1 as SGHKS and CDR2 as YYEKEE (reference sequence). The CDR3 consists of 15 residues. The germline V and J ends were trimmed by 6 bases and 0 bases, with 14 bases remaining between them. CDR3 sequence: CASILSGSSTDTQYF. DNA for the CDR3: TGTGCCAGCATTCTTAGCGGCTCTAGCACAGATACGCAGTATTTT.

Only one count was recorded for this clone. This chain links TRBV23-1 with TRBJ2-5; tentatively, D is TRBD1 (6 bases). TRBV23-1 is identified as an open reading frame with a role that is uncertain. The germline V and J ends were trimmed by 4 bases and 5 bases, with 20 bases remaining between them. The CDR3 sequence is 16 residues long. The CDR3 region has the DNA TGCGCCAGCAGTCTAGGCTACAGGGTGGAGGAGGAGACCCAGTACTTC. This gives the protein CASSLGYRVEEETQYF.

The chain combines TRBV29-1 with TRBJ1-2; perhaps TRBD1 as D (5 bases). CDR1 and CDR2 from the germline V gene are SQVTM and ANQGSEA. The V end was cut by 0 bases, the J end by 4 bases, with 9 bases between. The CDR3 totals 13 residues. This chain's CDR3 is CSVEEGVSYGYTF. DNA of the CDR3: TGCAGCGTTGAAGAAGGGGTAAGCTATGGCTACACCTTC. Drawing the rest from reference TRBV29-1 and TRBJ1-2, the complete variable domain is SAVISQKPSRDICQRGTSLTIQCQVDSQVTMMFWYRQQPGQSLTLIATANQGSEATYESGFVIDKFPISRPNLTFSTLTVSNMSPEDSSIYLCSVEEGVSYGYTFGSGTRLTVV.

The chain uses TRBV30 and TRBJ1-6, with D perhaps TRBD1 (5 bases). CDR3 size: 17 residues. V lost 3 bases and J 7 bases, leaving 22 bases between the germline ends. In germline, CDR1 is GTSNPN, CDR2 SVGIG (reference sequence). The CDR3 DNA follows: TGTGCCTGGAGGTGGCAGGGCGTCTTGGGCAAAAATTCACCCCTCCACTTT. Its translation is CAWRWQGVLGKNSPLHF. The full variable domain, with the rest looked up from reference TRBV30 and TRBJ1-6, is SQTIHQWPATLVQPVGSPLSLECTVEGTSNPNLYWYRQAAGRGLQLLFYSVGIGQISSEVPQNLSASRPQDRQFILSSKKLLLSDSGFYLCAWRWQGVLGKNSPLHFGNGTRLTVT.

The gene calls are TRBV15 and TRBJ2-1, with D uncertain. Trimming took 0 bases from V and 0 from J, leaving 9 bases between them. This CDR3 region has 16 residues. The germline V gene encodes CDR1 LNHNV and CDR2 YYDKDF (reference sequence). CDR3 in DNA: TGTGCCACCAGCAGAGATCCGGAGCTCTCCTACAATGAGCAGTTCTTC. Amino acid sequence: CATSRDPELSYNEQFF.

This clone was seen only a few times. The V call is TRBV12-3 or TRBV12-4, the J call TRBJ1-1; tentative D call: TRBD1 (5 bases). The CDR3 is 12 amino acids. V shed 3 bases and J shed 11 bases, with 13 bases lying between them. As DNA, the CDR3 is TGTGCCAGCAGTTTTAGAAGGGACTTGGCTTTCTTT. Amino acids: CASSFRRDLAFF.

Comment on this clone: Different DNA sequences within this sample yield the same CDR3. The V and J genes are TRBV30 and TRBJ1-3; weak D call: TRBD1 (5 bases). Trimming cost V 3 bases and J 3 bases, with 9 bases left between them. The CDR3 loop spans 13 amino acids. The germline CDR1 and CDR2 sequences are GTSNPN and SVGIG (reference sequence). Written as DNA, the CDR3 is TGTGCCTGGAGCGGGGGAGGTGGAAACACCATATATTTT. Translating gives CAWSGGGGNTIYF. Based on the CDR3 plus reference TRBV30 and TRBJ1-3, the full variable domain is SQTIHQWPATLVQPVGSPLSLECTVEGTSNPNLYWYRQAAGRGLQLLFYSVGIGQISSEVPQNLSASRPQDRQFILSSKKLLLSDSGFYLCAWSGGGGNTIYFGEGSWLTVV.

This chain connects TRBV7-9 to TRBJ2-5, with TRBD1 as a possible D gene (5 bases). This CDR3 is built from 13 residues. V was clipped by 6 bases and J by 5 bases, with 13 bases between them. Germline V lookup: CDR1 SEHNR, CDR2 FQNEAQ (reference sequence). The CDR3 sequence is CASSTGNRETQYF. The CDR3 bases are TGTGCCAGCAGTACAGGAAACCGGGAGACCCAGTACTTC.

This clone was seen once. The chain uses TRBV7-6 and TRBJ2-5; 8 nucleotides agree with TRBD1. Germline trimming cut 5 bases from V and 5 bases from J; bases unmatched to any gene: 7. The CDR3 contains 14 residues. Germline CDR1 and CDR2: SGHVS and FNYEAQ. The CDR3 DNA is TGTGCCAGCAGCCAGACAGGGGTCGGGGAGACCCAGTACTTC. As protein: CASSQTGVGETQYF.

The V gene is TRBV5-1, the J gene TRBJ1-2, with 7 bases matching TRBD1. The length of the CDR3 is 15 residues. The ends lost 4 bases at V and 4 bases at J; junction bases unmatched: 10. The V gene's germline CDR1 is SGHRS and CDR2 YFSETQ. The CDR3 sequence is CASSIETGVGYGYTF. The CDR3 bases are TGCGCCAGCAGCATAGAAACAGGGGTTGGCTATGGCTACACCTTC.

The rearrangement joins TRBV9 to TRBJ2-3; 8 nucleotides match TRBD2. Germline V lookup: CDR1 SGDLS, CDR2 YYNGEE. Unmatched junction bases numbered 9, after V lost 0 bases and J lost 0 bases. This CDR3 region has 18 residues. This CDR3 is CASSVDWGSSGSTDTQYF. The CDR3 DNA reads TGTGCCAGCAGCGTAGATTGGGGGTCTAGCGGGAGCACAGATACGCAGTATTTT.

The genes are TRBV11-3 and TRBJ1-2; 7 bases are shared with TRBD1. Germline CDR1 reads SGHNT; CDR2 reads YENEEA. Trimming at V came to 0 bases and at J to 6 bases, leaving 4 bases not matched to a gene. The CDR3 loop spans 14 amino acids. CDR3 coding DNA: TGTGCCAGCAGCTTAGAAAGGGGGCAGGATGGCTACACCTTC. Translating gives CASSLERGQDGYTF.

The chain combines TRBV7-9 with TRBJ2-5; TRBD2 agrees at 12 bases. V lost 4 bases and J lost 3; bases outside the gene matches: 3. The CDR3 spans 15 residues. Per the germline V gene, CDR1 is SEHNR and CDR2 is FQNEAQ (reference sequence). The CDR3 protein is CASSSWTSGKETQYF. CDR3 nucleotides: TGTGCCAGCAGCTCATGGACTAGCGGGAAAGAGACCCAGTACTTC. Variable domain in full (rest from reference TRBV7-9 and TRBJ2-5): DTGVSQNPRHKITKRGQNVTFRCDPISEHNRLYWYRQTLGQGPEFLTYFQNEAQLEKSRLLSDRFSAERPKGSFSTLEIQRTEQGDSAMYLCASSSWTSGKETQYFGPGTRLLVL.

This chain uses TRBV27 with TRBJ2-3; D gene uncertain. Germline lookup yields CDR1 MNHEY and CDR2 SMNVEV (reference sequence). V gave up 5 bases and J gave up 2 bases, with 11 bases separating them. The CDR3 spans 14 residues. CDR3 in amino acids: CASSPRSITDTQYF. In DNA form, the CDR3 reads TGTGCCAGCAGTCCGCGGTCTATCACAGATACGCAGTATTTT.

This clone was counted a single time. This chain uses TRBV29-1 with TRBJ1-5; a possible D gene is TRBD1 (5 bases). V lost 6 bases, J lost 4 bases, and 10 bases lay in between. This CDR3 contains 12 residues. CDR1 is SQVTM and CDR2 is ANQGSEA in the germline V gene. The CDR3 DNA reads TGCAGCGTAGCAGGGCCAAATCAGCCCCAGCATTTT. Protein product: CSVAGPNQPQHF.

The V gene is TRBV2, the J gene TRBJ1-1; TRBD1 is a possible D gene (5 bases). Trimming removed 0 bases at V and 10 bases at J, with 12 bases between. The germline V gene encodes CDR1 SNHLY and CDR2 FYNNEI. CDR3 length: 13 amino acids. CDR3 protein: CASSEAPPRGAFF. Here the CDR3 DNA reads TGTGCCAGCAGTGAAGCGCCTCCAAGGGGAGCTTTCTTT.

V is TRBV19 and J is TRBJ2-2; D may be TRBD1 (6 bases). This CDR3 contains 18 residues. From germline, CDR1 is LNHDA and CDR2 SQIVND (reference sequence). V was cut by 5 bases and J by 3 bases, with 22 bases left in between. In DNA, the CDR3 is TGTGCCAGTAGTCCCCCACTCCTGGACAGACTCGACACCGGGGAGCTGTTTTTT. This translates into CASSPPLLDRLDTGELFF. Filled out from reference TRBV19 and TRBJ2-2, the complete variable domain reads DGGITQSPKYLFRKEGQNVTLSCEQNLNHDAMYWYRQDPGQGLRLIYYSQIVNDFQKGDIAEGYSVSREKKESFPLTVTSAQKNPTAFYLCASSPPLLDRLDTGELFFGEGSRLTVL.

The V gene is TRBV7-9, the J gene TRBJ2-7; TRBD1 agrees at 8 bases. V lost 2 bases and J lost 6; bases outside the gene matches: 6. Germline CDR1 and CDR2: SEHNR and FQNEAQ (reference sequence). The CDR3 spans 14 residues. CDR3 sequence: CASSLMTGEGEQYF. The CDR3 DNA reads as TGTGCCAGCAGCTTAATGACAGGGGAAGGCGAGCAGTACTTC.

This rearrangement joins TRBV12-3 or TRBV12-4 to TRBJ1-2; D unresolved. This CDR3 contains 13 residues. The V and J ends lost 3 bases and 5 bases respectively, with 10 bases between them. The DNA for the CDR3 is TGTGCCAGCAGTTTGTCCGGTCTGTATGGCTACACCTTC. Protein: CASSLSGLYGYTF.